The table lists the clone carrying this T cell receptor (beta chain) with a few counts. Time point noted: peripheral blood 6 weeks after treatment start. The V end lost 3 bases, the J end lost 5 bases, and 14 bases lay between the germline ends. The length of the CDR3 is 15 residues. Germline lookup yields CDR1 LGHNA and CDR2 YNFKEQ. The sample belongs to a study of PD-L1 blockade in urothelial cancer. Study background: Previous chemotherapy exposure amounted to 0 to 3 regimens for patients. Blood analysis took place 3 weeks (second dose) and 6 weeks after treatment start. Across blood samples, T cells had a median count of approximately 130,000.

The method was immunoSEQ multiplex PCR; TCRdb's version includes in-frame clones alone and lacks a portion of them. The repertoire holds about 91,000 clones, 70% to 90% seen once, with approximately 8.4% in the top ten. The rearrangement links TRBV4-2 to TRBJ2-1; possibly TRBD1 for D (6 bases). The TCR originated in a man in his sixties or seventies with urothelial cancer. Sequenced material: PBMCs, taken around atezolizumab (anti-PD-L1) treatment. The CDR3: CASSQRQVGDNEQFF. The CDR3 bases are TGTGCCAGCAGCCAGCGACAGGTTGGAGACAATGAGCAGTTCTTC.